A selection of T cell receptor beta chains follows, all from one sample in a study of neurological immune-mediated disorders. MiXCR, run by TCRdb on the 5' RACE reads, gives a single entry per CDR3 protein. Here the sample spans under 85,000 distinct CDR3 sequences, 13% to 15% being singletons. The sequenced sample consisted of PBMCs. All receptors come from a woman aged 45-59 years in good health. Both conserved end residues are part of each CDR3. A D gene is named only where the DNA matches it firmly. Not all rows give a size; the values are once, few, many and, for expanded clones, a class.

J gene	D gene	clone size	V gene	CDR3 DNA	CDR3 protein
TRBJ2-1	.	many	TRBV11-3	TGTGCCAGCAGCCCGTCGACCAGCAATGAGCAGTTCTTC	CASSPSTSNEQFF
TRBJ2-6	.	many	TRBV7-8	TGTGCCAGCAGCGACCACAGGAGCTCTGGGGCCAACGTCCTGACTTTC	CASSDHRSSGANVLTF
TRBJ1-5	.	many	TRBV20-1	TGCAGCTCGGGGCCGGGAGACAATCAGCCCCAGCATTTT	CSSGPGDNQPQHF
TRBJ2-4	.	many	TRBV6-6	TGTGCCAGCATCCCCGACATAGCCAAAAACATTCAGTACTTC	CASIPDIAKNIQYF
TRBJ1-4	.	many	TRBV20-1	TGCAGTGCAAAGGGACGGCCAAATGAAAAACTGTTTTTT	CSAKGRPNEKLFF
TRBJ1-5	.	many	TRBV5-6	TGTGCCAGCAGCCAACGGTCCACAGGGTACGCCAATCAGCCCCAGCATTTT	CASSQRSTGYANQPQHF
TRBJ1-1	.	many	TRBV5-1	TGCGCCAGCAGCGTGGGGTCCGGGGCTGAAGCTTTCTTT	CASSVGSGAEAFF
TRBJ2-7	.	many	TRBV29-1	TGCAGCGTTGATTCGGGGTCCCTACTTCGGGAGCAGTACTTC	CSVDSGSLLREQYF
TRBJ1-2	TRBD1	many	TRBV12-3/TRBV12-4	TGTGCCAGCAGTAATTCACAGGGGGCCGCCTATGGCTACACCTTC	CASSNSQGAAYGYTF
TRBJ1-2	.	many	TRBV6-5	TGTGCCAGCAGTTACTCGACCTCTAACTATGGCTACACCTTC	CASSYSTSNYGYTF
TRBJ2-1	TRBD2	many	TRBV10-3	TGTGCCATCGGGACTAGCGGGATGGATGAGCAGTTCTTC	CAIGTSGMDEQFF
TRBJ1-2	TRBD1	many	TRBV6-5	TGTGCCAGCAGTTACTCAGCTACAGGGGCCTATGGCTACACCTTC	CASSYSATGAYGYTF
TRBJ1-6	.	.	TRBV27	TGTGCCAGCAGTTTTTTGACAGTTTTACCTCTCCACTTT	CASSFLTVLPLHF
TRBJ2-3	TRBD2	once	TRBV5-1	TGCGCCAGCAGCTTGACTAGCGGATCCACAGTTACGCAGTATTTT	CASSLTSGSTVTQYF
TRBJ2-3	TRBD1	few	TRBV14	TGTGCCAGCAGCCACCTCAGGGGGTTTGGCACAGATACGCAGTATTTT	CASSHLRGFGTDTQYF
TRBJ2-3	.	.	TRBV6-5	TGTGCCAGCAGCACCGGGACACATAGAACAGATACGCAGTATTTT	CASSTGTHRTDTQYF
TRBJ2-5	.	many	TRBV5-5	TGTGCCAGCAGCTTTGTAGGGGAGCAAGAGACCCAGTACTTC	CASSFVGEQETQYF
TRBJ1-2	.	.	TRBV4-1	TGCGCTAGCAGCCAAGAGGGCCTAGCGGGGTTACCTATCTATGTCTACACCTTC	CASSQEGLAGLPIYVYTF
TRBJ2-5	.	many	TRBV29-1	TGCAGCGTTTACCTAGCGCAAGAGACCCAGTACTTC	CSVYLAQETQYF
TRBJ1-1	TRBD1	many	TRBV5-1	TGCGCCAGCAGCCGTTCCGGGACAGGGGTGGGCACTGAAGCTTTCTTT	CASSRSGTGVGTEAFF
TRBJ2-5	.	.	TRBV5-1	TGCGCCAGCAGCTTGAACCTACAAGAGACCCAGTACTTC	CASSLNLQETQYF
TRBJ1-1	TRBD1	many	TRBV11-2	TGTGCCAGCAGCCCACCGGGCAGGGGGCGAACTGAAGCTTTCTTT	CASSPPGRGRTEAFF
TRBJ2-1	TRBD2	many	TRBV20-1	TGCAGTGCTAACCCCCCCAGGACTAGCGGGGCATTCAATGAGCAGTTCTTC	CSANPPRTSGAFNEQFF
TRBJ2-1	.	few	TRBV5-1	TGCGCCAGCAGCTTGGTGGGGGGATTCAATGAGCAGTTCTTC	CASSLVGGFNEQFF
TRBJ2-1	.	few	TRBV27	TGTGCCAGCAGTTTATTTGGGGTGCATGAGCAGTTCTTC	CASSLFGVHEQFF
TRBJ1-4	.	many	TRBV5-1	TGCGCCAGCAGCTTGGGAATGACTAATGAAAAACTGTTTTTT	CASSLGMTNEKLFF
TRBJ1-1	TRBD1	.	TRBV20-1	TGCAGTGCCCGCCTAGGGGGCAATCGTGAAGCTTTTTTT	CSARLGGNREAFF
TRBJ2-1	TRBD2	many	TRBV5-1	TGCGCCAGCAGCTTGGACCTAGCGGGGGGAGGCAATGAGCAGTTCTTC	CASSLDLAGGGNEQFF
TRBJ1-1	.	many	TRBV5-1	TGCGCCAGCAGCACGGACGGTCAGAACACTGAAGCTTTCTTT	CASSTDGQNTEAFF
TRBJ2-1	TRBD2	many	TRBV5-1	TGCGCCAGCAGCTTGACCCCGACTAGCCCAAACAATGAGCAGTTCTTC	CASSLTPTSPNNEQFF
TRBJ2-1	TRBD1	many	TRBV29-1	TGCAGCGTTGATCGCCGCGAACAGGGGGCCCCCTACAATGAGCAGTTCTTC	CSVDRREQGAPYNEQFF
TRBJ1-1	.	many	TRBV7-2	TGTGCCAGCAGCTTTACACGGGGGGACACTGAAGCTTTCTTT	CASSFTRGDTEAFF
TRBJ1-6	.	many	TRBV5-1	TGCGCCAGCAGCTTTGGACAGACCCGAAGCTCACCCCTCCACTTT	CASSFGQTRSSPLHF
TRBJ2-1	TRBD2	many	TRBV20-1	TGCAGTGCCCTCAGTCGGGCTAGCGGGAGCTACAATGAGCAGTTCTTC	CSALSRASGSYNEQFF
TRBJ2-1	.	many	TRBV5-1	TGCGCCAGCAGCTTGAGGGGAGACTTCAATGAGCAGTTCTTC	CASSLRGDFNEQFF
TRBJ1-2	.	many	TRBV18	TGTGCCAGCTCGGGCTCTAACTATGGCTACACCTTC	CASSGSNYGYTF
TRBJ2-7	TRBD2	many	TRBV10-3	TGTGCCACGGGGGGGGTCCTATCCTACGAGCAGTACTTC	CATGGVLSYEQYF
TRBJ2-1	TRBD2	many	TRBV5-1	TGCGCCAGCAGCTTAGGACTAGCGGGAGACAATGAGCAGTTCTTC	CASSLGLAGDNEQFF
TRBJ2-1	TRBD2	few	TRBV20-1	TGCAGTGCTAGAAGCGGGACTTACGGTGATGAGCAGTTCTTC	CSARSGTYGDEQFF
TRBJ1-2	.	many	TRBV2	TGTGCCAGCAGTGAAAGCGCCCAGCTCTATGGCTACACCTTC	CASSESAQLYGYTF
TRBJ2-7	.	many	TRBV29-1	TGCAGCGTTGAAAAGGGGGGAGGGCAGTACTTC	CSVEKGGGQYF
TRBJ1-5	TRBD1	many	TRBV7-2	TGTGCCAGCAGCTTATCGGGACAGAATCAGCCCCAGCATTTT	CASSLSGQNQPQHF
TRBJ1-1	.	many	TRBV20-1	TGCAGTGCTAGAGATCGCACTGTCACTGAAGCTTTCTTT	CSARDRTVTEAFF
TRBJ2-7	.	many	TRBV5-5	TGTGCCAGCAGCTTGGGCGGCTGGGGCCGTTCCTACGAGCAGTACTTC	CASSLGGWGRSYEQYF
TRBJ2-1	.	many	TRBV5-1	TGCGCCAGCAAGGTTCAAGGCTCCTACAATGAGCAGTTCTTC	CASKVQGSYNEQFF
TRBJ1-4	.	many	TRBV18	TGTGCCAGCTCACCCCGGACAGACAATTACGAAAAACTGTTTTTT	CASSPRTDNYEKLFF
TRBJ2-5	TRBD1	many	TRBV11-2	TGTGCCAGCAGCCTGACAGGGAGAGGACAAGAGACCCAGTACTTC	CASSLTGRGQETQYF
TRBJ1-1	.	many	TRBV5-1	TGCGCCAGCAGCTTGGGACAGCCAACTGAAGCTTTCTTT	CASSLGQPTEAFF
TRBJ2-6	.	many	TRBV6-4	TGTGCCAGCACTCGAGAGGCTGGGGCCAACGTCCTGACTTTC	CASTREAGANVLTF
TRBJ2-1	TRBD2	many	TRBV12-3/TRBV12-4	TGTGCCAGCAGTCCCGCCATACTAGCGGGAGCACTCAATGAGCAGTTCTTC	CASSPAILAGALNEQFF
TRBJ2-3	.	.	TRBV3-1	TGTGCCAGCAGCCGCGCTGAAGTGCTCACATATACGCAGTATTTT	CASSRAEVLTYTQYF
TRBJ2-2	TRBD2	many	TRBV5-6	TGTGCCAGCTCGTCGGTAGCGGGAGGATTTAACGGGGAGCTGTTTTTT	CASSSVAGGFNGELFF
TRBJ1-1	TRBD1	many	TRBV7-2	TGTGCCAGCAGCGTCCACAGGGGTGCCGACACTGAAGCTTTCTTT	CASSVHRGADTEAFF
TRBJ2-1	TRBD1	.	TRBV12-3/TRBV12-4	TGTGCCAGCAGTTTACAGGGGGCGCTTAACAATGAGCAGTTCTTC	CASSLQGALNNEQFF
TRBJ1-3	.	many	TRBV28	TGTGCCAGCAGTTTCGATATCAGGGGCCGCAACTCTGGAAACACCATATATTTT	CASSFDIRGRNSGNTIYF
TRBJ1-1	.	many	TRBV5-1	TGCGCCAGCAGCTTGGCCTCGGGGAGAACTGAAGCTTTCTTT	CASSLASGRTEAFF
TRBJ2-7	.	many	TRBV12-3/TRBV12-4	TGTGCCAGTCGCAGGAACGGGGCCTACGAGCAGTACTTC	CASRRNGAYEQYF
TRBJ2-3	.	many	TRBV29-1	TGCAGCGCCAAGATGGGGGATACGCAGTATTTT	CSAKMGDTQYF
TRBJ2-4	.	many	TRBV6-5	TGTGCCAGCAGTTACCCCCCGACGGGCCAGACCAAAAACATTCAGTACTTC	CASSYPPTGQTKNIQYF
TRBJ2-7	.	many	TRBV20-1	TGCAGTGCTTCAGGCCAGAGGTCCGAGCAGTACTTC	CSASGQRSEQYF